The 12 T cell receptor beta chains presented below share a single source sample, sequenced in a study of blood T cells in healthy people across ages. A second PCR of 7 to 11 cycles used a sample-barcoded 5' primer and a J-beta primer mix. A single record per CDR3 protein comes from TCRdb applying MiXCR to the 5' RACE reads. The sample lists approximately 940,000 distinct CDR3 sequences; roughly 52% were seen once. Sample: blood. These receptors originate from a man aged 30 to 45 in good health.

Only a few counts were recorded for this clonotype. The V call is TRBV10-3, the J call TRBJ2-7; 7 bases align to TRBD1. The CDR3 length is 13 residues. With 6 bases clipped from V and 3 bases from J, the junction kept 5 bases outside the gene matches. Germline CDR1 and CDR2: ENHRY and SYGVKD. Here the CDR3 DNA reads TGTGCCATCAGAACCGGGACAGACTACGAGCAGTACTTC. This gives the protein CAIRTGTDYEQYF.

This clonotype has more than one count but fewer than ten. J is TRBJ2-2 and V is TRBV7-8, with TRBD1 as a possible D gene (6 bases). Germline assignment: CDR1 SGHVS and CDR2 FQNEAQ. The V end lost 2 bases, the J end lost 4 bases, and 14 bases lay between the germline ends. CDR3 size: 16 residues. The DNA of the CDR3 is TGTGCCAGCAGCTTATTCGGGATCAGGGGCACCGGGGAGCTGTTTTTT. Protein product: CASSLFGIRGTGELFF.

V gene TRBV14 combines with J gene TRBJ2-1; D may be TRBD1 (5 bases). From germline, CDR1 is SGHDN and CDR2 FVKESK. Trimming took off 1 base at V and 4 bases at J, with 11 bases between the two ends. CDR3 length equals 15 residues. In DNA, the CDR3 is TGTGCCAGCAGCCAAGGACAGAGATTGTACAATGAGCAGTTCTTC. Protein product: CASSQGQRLYNEQFF.

This clonotype was seen a few times. The CDR3 is CSGQGPDGELFF. CDR3 sequence (DNA): TGCAGTGGACAGGGGCCGGACGGGGAGCTGTTTTTT. The chain has TRBV29-1 and TRBJ2-2; 9 bases agree with TRBD1. Germline CDR1 SQVTM, CDR2 ANQGSEA. The CDR3 totals 12 residues.

About this clonotype: A read error may produce the germline difference seen at one junction end. This chain links TRBV28 with TRBJ2-7; the match to TRBD1 covers 7 bases. The V gene's germline CDR1 is MDHEN and CDR2 SYDVKM. The CDR3 is 16 amino acids. The CDR3 is CASSLFPGTASYKQYF. In DNA form, the CDR3 reads TGTGCCAGCAGTTTATTTCCCGGGACAGCATCCTACAAGCAGTACTTC.

Only a few counts were recorded for this clonotype. The chain couples TRBV27 to TRBJ2-2, with D possibly TRBD1 on 6 matching bases. V was trimmed by 2 bases and J by 7 bases, leaving 8 bases between them. CDR1 is MNHEY, CDR2 SMNVEV, per germline (reference sequence). This CDR3 is 13 amino acids long. DNA of the CDR3: TGTGCCAGCAGTTTAACAGGGATCGGGGAGCTGTTTTTT. It encodes CASSLTGIGELFF.

The chain links TRBV28 to TRBJ2-4; D gene ambiguous. In germline, CDR1 is MDHEN, CDR2 SYDVKM. The CDR3 loop spans 12 amino acids. Trimming stripped 3 bases from V and 5 bases from J, with 5 bases between. CDR3 sequence reads: CASSFQENIQYF. For the CDR3, the DNA is TGTGCCAGCAGTTTCCAGGAAAACATTCAGTACTTC.

Note on this clonotype: One end of the junction fails to match germline, which may point to a read error. The chain combines TRBV6-5 with TRBJ1-6; D remains unclear. CDR3 size: 12 residues. Germline V gene sequence: CDR1 MNHEY, CDR2 SVGAGI. In DNA form, the CDR3 reads TGTGCCAGCAGCACAACCTATTCACTCCTCCACTTT. The encoded protein is CASSTTYSLLHF.

This clonotype was found once. The V call is TRBV6-6, the J call TRBJ2-7; 10 positions match TRBD1. V shed 2 bases and J 0 bases; nucleotides not matched to a gene: 4. Germline CDR1 is MNHNY and CDR2 is SVGAGI (reference sequence). This CDR3 spans 16 amino acids. CDR3 sequence reads: CASSYTGQGSSYEQYF. CDR3 nucleotides: TGTGCCAGCAGTTACACGGGACAGGGGAGCTCCTACGAGCAGTACTTC.

The J gene is TRBJ2-4, the V gene TRBV20-1; 8 bases fit TRBD1. The CDR3 has 15 residues. CDR1 DFQATT and CDR2 SNEGSKA come from the germline V gene (reference sequence). The V gene end was trimmed by 5 bases and the J gene end by 13 bases; junction bases not matched to a gene: 19. The CDR3 DNA is TGCAGTGCTTTCAAGTCGGACAGGGTGGGTAGGGAGCAGTACTTC. It is translated as CSAFKSDRVGREQYF.

J is TRBJ1-4 and V is TRBV7-9; 9 bases line up with TRBD1. The CDR3 runs to 17 residues. J lost 0 bases, V lost 5 bases, and 7 bases had no gene match. The V gene's germline CDR1 is SEHNR and CDR2 FQNEAQ (reference sequence). CDR3 residues: CASSGRGQGPTNEKLFF. In DNA form, the CDR3 reads TGTGCCAGCAGCGGACGGGGACAGGGACCAACTAATGAAAAACTGTTTTTT.

This chain links TRBV12-3 or TRBV12-4 with TRBJ2-5; D gene uncertain. The CDR3 loop spans 15 amino acids. The V gene lost 6 bases and the J gene lost 2 bases, with 16 bases spanning the gap. This CDR3 reads CASRYQRSGQETQYF. Here the CDR3 DNA reads TGTGCCAGCAGGTACCAAAGGTCGGGTCAAGAGACCCAGTACTTC.